This TCR beta chain comes out of a study of blood T cell repertoires in COVID-19. Across the study: Samples of COVID-19 (acute and convalescent) were obtained from the United States, Italy and Spain. The cDNA or gDNA used as material had been derived from T cells, B-cell-depleted T cells, or PBMCs.

Per the germline V gene, CDR1 is SGDLS and CDR2 is YYNGEE. V lost 3 bases and J lost 4, with 17 bases in between. The CDR3 spans 15 residues. Per the authors' pipeline: From reference gene primer amplification, estimates of nucleated cell counts were derived. Assay: immunoSEQ multiplex PCR; the TCRdb copy retains only in-frame clones and omits some. V and J calls and clone size are as listed in that table; D and trimming were resolved from the DNA. The repertoire holds under 200,000 clones, with 65% to 90% as singletons. The sequence was collected from a human donor in a cohort sampled during active COVID-19. V gene TRBV9 combines with J gene TRBJ2-7; D possibly corresponds to TRBD2 (5 bases). Sequencing was carried out using peripheral blood. CDR3 loop: CASSGGMVGVYEQYF. The CDR3 DNA is TGTGCCAGCAGCGGAGGTATGGTGGGAGTATACGAGCAGTACTTC.